This T cell receptor (beta chain) was captured in a study of blood T cell repertoires in COVID-19. Across the study: The recovered donors of Cohort 3 showed two negative PCRs, clearance, or symptom resolution. The study drew acute and convalescent COVID-19 samples from the United States, Italy and Spain.

The germline V gene has CDR1 KGHSH and CDR2 LQKENI. This CDR3 has 13 amino acids. Trimming left V 6 bases short and J 7 bases short, with 12 bases between. Self-reported history from a screening survey and questionnaire set each donor's cohort. Original data processing: Nucleated cell counts were estimated from reference gene primer amplification. Clones were sequenced by immunoSEQ multiplex PCR, and TCRdb holds only the in-frame ones, with some missing. V and J calls and clone size follow that table, whereas D and trimming were derived from the DNA. The repertoire holds fewer than 150,000 clones, with under 90% as singletons.

The sequenced sample consisted of PBMCs or T cells enriched from blood (not recorded which). The sequence was collected from a man aged 45-65 years in a cohort exposed to, infected with or recovered from COVID-19 (not recorded which). The chain is built from TRBV18 and TRBJ1-4; D remains ambiguous. The CDR3 is CASSPPGSEKLFF. The CDR3 DNA sequence: TGTGCCAGCTCCCCTCCGGGATCTGAAAAACTGTTTTTT. The whole variable domain, filled in from reference TRBV18 and TRBJ1-4, reads NAGVMQNPRHLVRRRGQEARLRCSPMKGHSHVYWYRQLPEEGLKFMVYLQKENIIDESGMPKERFSAEFPKEGPSILRIQQVVRGDSAAYFCASSPPGSEKLFFGSGTQLSVL.